This TCR beta chain was sequenced during a study of response to subunit inactivated influenza vaccine. Whole-study findings and limits: There was a suggestion from the authors that each seasonal influenza vaccination recruits few new T cells.

A single record per CDR3 protein comes from TCRdb applying MiXCR to the RT-PCR reads. Here the sample spans hundreds of thousands of distinct CDR3 sequences, approximately 14% being singletons. This clonotype has a count of ten or more. Its antigen is currently unknown. The CDR3 consists of 16 residues. V lost 4 bases and J lost 1, with 14 bases in between. The germline gives CDR1 SEHNR, CDR2 FQNEAQ (reference sequence). The material sequenced was PBMCs from blood, taken 14 days before vaccination. The sequence was obtained from a man aged 45-65 years who received an inactivated influenza vaccine. The V and J genes are TRBV7-9 and TRBJ1-5; no clear D gene. Here the CDR3 reads CASSSSDRGSNQPQHF. The CDR3 bases are TGTGCCAGCAGCTCATCCGATAGAGGGAGCAATCAGCCCCAGCATTTT. Supplemented by reference TRBV7-9 and TRBJ1-5, the full variable domain reads DTGVSQNPRHKITKRGQNVTFRCDPISEHNRLYWYRQTLGQGPEFLTYFQNEAQLEKSRLLSDRFSAERPKGSFSTLEIQRTEQGDSAMYLCASSSSDRGSNQPQHFGDGTRLSIL.